This is a list of T cell receptor beta chains from one sample in a study of T cell repertoires in cytomegalovirus infection. TCRdb recomputed calls from the reads with MiXCR, one row per CDR3 protein. Among about 530,000 distinct CDR3 sequences listed, about a quarter were seen once. The sequencing sample was made of PBMCs. These receptors were collected from a human donor in good health (CMV status not recorded). Some clones in this sample may be carry-over from other donors' samples. Both conserved end residues are part of each CDR3. A D gene is named only where the DNA matches it firmly. The listing skips clone size in some rows; elsewhere it reads once, few, many or a size class.

TRBV5-6	NA	TRBD1	TRBJ1-6	TGTGCCAGCAGCTTGGACGGACAGGGGAGATATTCACCCCTCCACTTT	CASSLDGQGRYSPLHF
TRBV7-2	NA	NA	TRBJ1-5	TGTGCCAGCAGCTTAGACGCGGTAAATCAGCCCCAGCATTTT	CASSLDAVNQPQHF
TRBV7-9	NA	TRBD2	TRBJ2-5	TGTGCCAGCAGCTTACTAGCGGGGAAACAAGAGACCCAGTACTTC	CASSLLAGKQETQYF
TRBV7-7	NA	TRBD2	TRBJ2-2	TGTGCCAGTTCGAGCGGGAGGGCCAACACCGGGGAGCTGTTTTTT	CASSSGRANTGELFF
TRBV4-1	NA	NA	TRBJ1-1	TGCGCCAGCCGAACTCATAACACTGAAGCTTTCTTT	CASRTHNTEAFF
TRBV18	few	TRBD1	TRBJ2-1	TGTGCCAGCTCACCACCGGGACAGGGGAGAGAGCAGTTCTTC	CASSPPGQGREQFF
TRBV19	NA	TRBD1	TRBJ2-2	TGTGCCAGTAGTCCGACAGGGACAGAGGTGACCGGGGAGCTGTTTTTT	CASSPTGTEVTGELFF
TRBV6-2/TRBV6-3	NA	NA	TRBJ2-3	TGTGCCAGCAGTTACTCGGCGGGACTCAGCACAGATACGCAGTATTTT	CASSYSAGLSTDTQYF
TRBV27	few	TRBD1	TRBJ2-3	TGTGCCAGCAGTCTACAGGGGGGCGGAGATACGCAGTATTTT	CASSLQGGGDTQYF
TRBV28	few	NA	TRBJ1-4	TGTGCCAGCAGTTTAGCGATCTCCAATGAAAAACTGTTTTTT	CASSLAISNEKLFF
TRBV7-9	few	NA	TRBJ1-4	TGTGCCAGCAGCTTATTCGGGGACTTACATAATGAAAAACTGTTTTTT	CASSLFGDLHNEKLFF
TRBV28	NA	NA	TRBJ1-2	TGTGCCAGCAGCCCCACGGCTCGGGATATCTATGGCTACACCTTC	CASSPTARDIYGYTF
TRBV6-2/TRBV6-3	NA	TRBD2	TRBJ2-1	TGTGCCAGCAGTTACGCCGTAGCGGGAGGTTTCAATGAGCAGTTCTTC	CASSYAVAGGFNEQFF
TRBV27	NA	NA	TRBJ1-1	TGTGCCAGCAGACCCGCCGGAGGGGGGGACACTGAAGCTTTCTTT	CASRPAGGGDTEAFF
TRBV30	NA	TRBD2	TRBJ2-7	TGTGCCTTGAGGACTAGCGGAGCCTACGAGCAGTACTTC	CALRTSGAYEQYF
TRBV12-3/TRBV12-4	few	NA	TRBJ1-5	TGTGCCAGCAGTATCCTACGGGCGCGGGGCCAGCCCCAGCATTTT	CASSILRARGQPQHF
TRBV7-6	few	NA	TRBJ1-3	TGTGCCAGCAGCTTAGCGCGTCAACTCTCTGGAAACACCATATATTTT	CASSLARQLSGNTIYF
TRBV7-8	many	NA	TRBJ1-5	TGTGCCAGCAGCTCCCGGGGTACCAATCAGCCCCAGCATTTT	CASSSRGTNQPQHF
TRBV6-1	few	NA	TRBJ2-7	TGTGCCAGCAAGAAAGCGGACACCACCTACGAGCAGTACTTC	CASKKADTTYEQYF
TRBV28	few	NA	TRBJ2-5	TGTGCCAGCAGTTCCGGGGCGGGCGGACAAGAGACCCAGTACTTC	CASSSGAGGQETQYF
TRBV27	few	TRBD2	TRBJ2-2	TGTGCCAGCAGTGAGTGGACTAGCGACTACACCGGGGAGCTGTTTTTT	CASSEWTSDYTGELFF
TRBV7-6	NA	TRBD2	TRBJ2-1	TGTGCCAGCAGCTCAATAGCGGGAGGGCCGAGGAATGAGCAGTTCTTC	CASSSIAGGPRNEQFF
TRBV7-2	many	NA	TRBJ1-3	TGTGCCAGCAGCTTAAGTCTCAGCTCTGGAAACACCATATATTTT	CASSLSLSSGNTIYF
TRBV12-3/TRBV12-4	NA	NA	TRBJ2-7	TGTGCCAGCACCGCTGATACAGGGCCCAACGAGCAGTACTTC	CASTADTGPNEQYF
TRBV7-2	few	NA	TRBJ2-3	TGTGCCAGCAGCCGAAGACAGTTAGATACGCAGTATTTT	CASSRRQLDTQYF
TRBV24-1	many	NA	TRBJ2-3	TGTGCCACCAGTGCGGGGGTATCGTTCAGCACAGATACGCAGTATTTT	CATSAGVSFSTDTQYF
TRBV6-5	few	NA	TRBJ2-7	TGTGCCAGCAGTTACTCGAGAGAAACAGGTCGGCACGAGCAGTACTTC	CASSYSRETGRHEQYF
TRBV7-8	few	NA	TRBJ2-5	TGTGCCAGCAGCTTAGTTAGGACAGAAGAGACCCAGTACTTC	CASSLVRTEETQYF
TRBV10-2	few	NA	TRBJ1-1	TGCGCCAGTGAATCATCCATGAACACTGAAGCTTTCTTT	CASESSMNTEAFF
TRBV5-6	few	NA	TRBJ2-5	TGTGCCAGCAGCTTTTTGGGGAGGGAGACCCAGTACTTC	CASSFLGRETQYF
TRBV6-5	few	NA	TRBJ1-1	TGTGCCAGCAGTTACCAGGATCCGAACACTGAAGCTTTCTTT	CASSYQDPNTEAFF
TRBV28	few	NA	TRBJ1-1	TGTGCCAGCAGTTTTCGTGTACAGAAGAACACTGAAGCTTTCTTT	CASSFRVQKNTEAFF
TRBV20-1	NA	NA	TRBJ2-5	TGCAGTGCTACGGACAGCCCTGAGGAGACCCAGTACTTC	CSATDSPEETQYF
TRBV7-2	many	TRBD1	TRBJ2-7	TGTGCCAGCAGGTTGGGACAGTCCTACGAGCAGTACTTC	CASRLGQSYEQYF
TRBV10-3	many	NA	TRBJ1-2	TGTGCCATCGACGCCGGGGGTGGCTACACCTTC	CAIDAGGGYTF
TRBV7-9	few	NA	TRBJ2-5	TGTGCCAGCAGCAACGACAGGTTACAAGAGACCCAGTACTTC	CASSNDRLQETQYF
TRBV20-1	NA	TRBD1	TRBJ2-1	TGCAGTGCTACCCGGGACAGATACAATGAGCAGTTCTTC	CSATRDRYNEQFF
TRBV6-1	NA	NA	TRBJ2-2	TGTGCCAGCAGAGGGGACCAGAACACCGGGGAGCTGTTTTTT	CASRGDQNTGELFF
TRBV7-2	NA	NA	TRBJ2-3	TGTGCCAGCAGCGTTACCGGGAGCACAGATACGCAGTATTTT	CASSVTGSTDTQYF
TRBV7-2	many	NA	TRBJ1-5	TGTGCCAGCAGCTTAGATGTGGGGGGGCCGGGCGCCCAGCATTTT	CASSLDVGGPGAQHF
TRBV6-6	few	TRBD1	TRBJ1-1	TGTGCCAGCAGTAACAGGGGGACGGAAGGTCGCTCTGAAGCTTTCTTT	CASSNRGTEGRSEAFF
TRBV12-3/TRBV12-4	NA	NA	TRBJ2-2	TGTGCCAGCACCGCTTCAGGTACCGGGGAGCTGTTTTTT	CASTASGTGELFF
TRBV19	NA	NA	TRBJ1-1	TGTGCCAGTAGTATAGATCGGGAGACTGAAGCTTTCTTT	CASSIDRETEAFF
TRBV2	NA	TRBD2	TRBJ2-4	TGTGCCAGCAGTGAAGTAGCGGGAGGAGACATTCAGTACTTC	CASSEVAGGDIQYF
TRBV28	NA	NA	TRBJ1-6	TGTGCCAGCAAACCGGGACTAGGGAATTCACCCCTCCACTTT	CASKPGLGNSPLHF
TRBV6-2/TRBV6-3	NA	NA	TRBJ2-3	TGTGCCAGCAGTTACGAGTATCTCCGCACAGATACGCAGTATTTT	CASSYEYLRTDTQYF
TRBV5-4	NA	NA	TRBJ2-1	TGTGCCAGCAGAAAGGTTGGAAATGAGCAGTTCTTC	CASRKVGNEQFF
TRBV18	NA	NA	TRBJ1-2	TGTGCCAGCTCACCACCGTCAAGGGGCGCTCACTATGGCTACACCTTC	CASSPPSRGAHYGYTF
TRBV11-3	NA	NA	TRBJ2-3	TGTGCCAGCAGCTTAGGGAGGACCACAGATACGCAGTATTTT	CASSLGRTTDTQYF
TRBV6-2/TRBV6-3	NA	TRBD1	TRBJ2-5	TGTGCCAGCAGCGGGACAGGAAAAGAGACCCAGTACTTC	CASSGTGKETQYF